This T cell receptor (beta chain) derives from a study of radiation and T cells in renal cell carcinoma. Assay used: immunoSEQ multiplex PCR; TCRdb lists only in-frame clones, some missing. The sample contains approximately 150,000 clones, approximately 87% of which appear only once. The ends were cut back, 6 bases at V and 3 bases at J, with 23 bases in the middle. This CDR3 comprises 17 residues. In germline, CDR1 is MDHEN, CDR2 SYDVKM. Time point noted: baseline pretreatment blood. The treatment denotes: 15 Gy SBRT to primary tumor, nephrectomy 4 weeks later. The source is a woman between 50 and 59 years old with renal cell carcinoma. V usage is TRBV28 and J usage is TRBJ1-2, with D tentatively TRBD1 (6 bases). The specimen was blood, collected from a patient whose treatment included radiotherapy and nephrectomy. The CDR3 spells CASSLTGTPSRYYGYTF. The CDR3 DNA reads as TGTGCCAGCAGCCTGACCGGGACACCTTCTCGCTACTATGGCTACACCTTC.